The present T cell receptor beta chain was sequenced within a study of metastatic and nonmetastatic thyroid tumors. The CDR3 length is 15 residues. The V gene end was trimmed by 2 bases and the J gene end by 1 base; junction bases not matched to a gene: 2. Per germline, CDR1 MNHEY and CDR2 SMNVEV (reference sequence). Ten or more counts support this clone. Thyroid surgery took place with no prior treatment in any patient. With MiXCR, TCRdb reprocessed the PCR reads. The sample has about 59,000 clones, around 15% seen once. The sequence came from a male donor with papillary thyroid cancer or a benign thyroid nodule (not recorded which). Some clones in this sample may be carry-over from other donors' samples. Specimen: blood. This chain uses TRBV27 with TRBJ2-3; 8 bases are a match to TRBD1. CDR3 in amino acids: CASSLRTGRTDTQYF. In DNA form, the CDR3 reads TGTGCCAGCAGTTTAAGGACAGGGCGCACAGATACGCAGTATTTT.